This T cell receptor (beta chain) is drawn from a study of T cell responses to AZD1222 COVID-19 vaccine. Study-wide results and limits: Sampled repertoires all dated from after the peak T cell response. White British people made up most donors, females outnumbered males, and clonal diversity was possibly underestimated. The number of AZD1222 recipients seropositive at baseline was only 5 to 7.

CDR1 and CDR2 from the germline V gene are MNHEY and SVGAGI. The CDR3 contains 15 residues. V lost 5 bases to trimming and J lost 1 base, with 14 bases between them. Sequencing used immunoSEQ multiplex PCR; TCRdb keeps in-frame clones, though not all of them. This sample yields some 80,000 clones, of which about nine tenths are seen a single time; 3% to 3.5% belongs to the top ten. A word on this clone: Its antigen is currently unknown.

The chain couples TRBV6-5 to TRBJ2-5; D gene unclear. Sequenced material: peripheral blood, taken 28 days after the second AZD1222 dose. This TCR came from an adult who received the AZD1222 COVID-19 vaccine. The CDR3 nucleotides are TGTGCCAGCAGTCGAAGGACGCAGGTCCAAGAGACCCAGTACTTC. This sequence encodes CASSRRTQVQETQYF.